This is a list of T cell receptor beta chains from one sample in a study of blood T cell repertoires in COVID-19. Sequenced by immunoSEQ multiplex PCR; TCRdb stores in-frame clones only, minus some. This sample carries approximately 280,000 clones, about four fifths of them seen once, and the ten largest clones take 5%. Sequenced: PBMCs or T cells enriched from blood (not recorded which). These TCRs come from a man aged 40-50 years who had been exposed to COVID-19. Each CDR3 is given with its conserved first and last residue. Each record gives: J gene, D gene, clone size, V gene, CDR3 DNA, CDR3 protein. The D gene is left open where the match is weak. Expanded clones are given a class, and other clones once, few, many or no size at all.

TRBJ1-2 - - TRBV7-9 TGTGCCAGCAGCCGCACAGGGTCAGACTATGGCTACACCTTC CASSRTGSDYGYTF
TRBJ2-1 - - TRBV18 TGTGCCAGCTCACCAATGGACCCGGGACTGAAGTACAATGAGCAGTTCTTC CASSPMDPGLKYNEQFF
TRBJ2-1 - - TRBV28 TGTGCCAGCAGTGGCCGCTCCTACAATGAGCAGTTCTTC CASSGRSYNEQFF
TRBJ2-2 - - TRBV6-5 TGTGCCAGCGCTAAAAATGGTAATCCCGCCGGGGAGCTGTTTTTT CASAKNGNPAGELFF
TRBJ1-2 - - TRBV10-3 TGTGCCGCCCTCAAGGAAAGACAGCCACCTCTCTATGGCTACACCTTC CAALKERQPPLYGYTF
TRBJ2-2 TRBD1 - TRBV30 TGTGCCGGACAGGGGTACCCCGGGGAGCTGTTTTTT CAGQGYPGELFF
TRBJ1-2 - - TRBV12-3/TRBV12-4 TGTGCCAGCAACGGGGAGCTTGGTGGCTACACCTTC CASNGELGGYTF
TRBJ2-1 TRBD2 - TRBV3-1/TRBV3-2 TGTGCCAGCAGCCAAGAGGGACTAGGTGTGGATGAGCAGTTCTTC CASSQEGLGVDEQFF
TRBJ1-2 - - TRBV27 TGTGCCAGCAAGGTCGGGTACAGGGACGGAGATGGCTACACCTTC CASKVGYRDGDGYTF
TRBJ2-5 TRBD2 - TRBV5-1 TGCGCCAGCAGCTTGGAGGGGCTCGGCGGGAGCTACAAAGAGACCCAGTACTTC CASSLEGLGGSYKETQYF
TRBJ1-2 - - TRBV10-1 TGCGCCAGCAGTGACAATAACTATGGCTACACCTTC CASSDNNYGYTF
TRBJ2-2 - once TRBV10-3 TGTGCCAGCACAGGGTCCGAGGCCGGGGAGCTGTTTTTT CASTGSEAGELFF
TRBJ1-4 TRBD1 - TRBV25-1 TGTGCCAGCAGTGAATGGGGGCAGGGGGGAAATGAAAAACTGTTTTTT CASSEWGQGGNEKLFF
TRBJ2-7 - few TRBV10-1 TGCGCCAGCAGTAACGGCCTAGCGTTTGGGGAGCAGTACTTC CASSNGLAFGEQYF
TRBJ2-3 TRBD2 - TRBV7-7 TGTGCTAGCAGCTTGGGGACTAGCGGGAGTACCACAGATACGCAGTATTTT CASSLGTSGSTTDTQYF
TRBJ1-1 - - TRBV11-2 TGTGCCAGCAGCCTAGGCGGGAACACTGAAGCTTTCTTT CASSLGGNTEAFF
TRBJ1-4 - - TRBV11-2 TGTGCCAGCAGCCTAAGATCTGAAAAACTGTTTTTT CASSLRSEKLFF
TRBJ1-4 - - TRBV6-5 TGTGCCAGCAGTTCCGACAGGTTCGCAACTAATGAAAAACTGTTTTTT CASSSDRFATNEKLFF
TRBJ1-1 - - TRBV7-3 TGTGCCAGCAGCCTATTCATGAACACTGAAGCTTTCTTT CASSLFMNTEAFF
TRBJ2-1 TRBD2 - TRBV18 TGTGCCAGCTCACCCCTACTAGCGGGAGATAGGAATGAGCAGTTCTTC CASSPLLAGDRNEQFF
TRBJ2-1 - - TRBV14 TGTGCCAGCAGCCTGCAGGGTAATGAGCAGTTCTTC CASSLQGNEQFF
TRBJ2-5 TRBD2 - TRBV2 TGTGCCAGCAGGGGACTAGCGGGAGGGCAGGAGACCCAGTACTTC CASRGLAGGQETQYF
TRBJ2-2 - - TRBV10-3 TGTGCCATCAGTCTGACGGGGGGCGCGAACACCGGGGAGCTGTTTTTT CAISLTGGANTGELFF
TRBJ1-5 - many TRBV24-1 TGTGCCACCAGTGAAGGGAGTAGCAATCAGCCCCAGCATTTT CATSEGSSNQPQHF
TRBJ1-3 TRBD1 - TRBV10-3 TGTGCCACCCAGGGGGTATCTGGAAACACCATATATTTT CATQGVSGNTIYF
TRBJ2-5 TRBD2 - TRBV7-9 TGTGCCAGCAGCTCCCCCCCGGGAGGGTTAAGAGAAGAGACCCAGTACTTC CASSSPPGGLREETQYF
TRBJ2-3 TRBD2 - TRBV6-6 TGTGCCAGTGGGGCGGGAGTAGATACGCAGTATTTT CASGAGVDTQYF
TRBJ1-1 - - TRBV29-1 TGCAGCGTTGACGCCGGGGAAGCTTTCTTT CSVDAGEAFF
TRBJ2-7 TRBD1 - TRBV27 TGTGCCAGCAGCCCCGGGACAGGGGTGGGAGAGCAGTACTTC CASSPGTGVGEQYF
TRBJ1-6 TRBD1 - TRBV7-2 TGTGCCAGCAGCTCCCCCCAACCGGGACAGGGGACTAATTCACCCCTCCACTTT CASSSPQPGQGTNSPLHF
TRBJ1-1 - - TRBV29-1 TGCAGCGTCCTAAAAACACAGGTAACTGAAGCTTTCTTT CSVLKTQVTEAFF
TRBJ2-7 - - TRBV21-1 TGTGCCAGCAGCAAAGCGCGGGTTATACGAGGAACTAACTCCTACGAGCAGTACTTC CASSKARVIRGTNSYEQYF
TRBJ2-2 - - TRBV7-9 TGTGCCAGCAGCTTAGACCTCACAAACCAGGAGCTGTTTTTT CASSLDLTNQELFF
TRBJ2-1 - - TRBV13 TGTGCCAGCAGCGTCCGTCTGTCTCTGCACCCGAGGTACTACAATGAGCAGTTCTTC CASSVRLSLHPRYYNEQFF
TRBJ2-3 - - TRBV7-2 TGTGCCAGCAGCTTGGGTTGGAGCCCAGATACGCAGTATTTT CASSLGWSPDTQYF
TRBJ2-5 TRBD1 - TRBV6-5 TGTGCCAGCAGCTGGACAGGGAAAGAGACCCAGTACTTC CASSWTGKETQYF
TRBJ2-2 - - TRBV6-4 TGTGCCAGCAGTGTAACAGGGTTCACCGGGGAGCTGTTTTTT CASSVTGFTGELFF
TRBJ2-7 - - TRBV25-1 TGTGCCAGCAGCGAAGACAGGTCTACCCTTGAAAGGGAGCAGTACTTC CASSEDRSTLEREQYF
TRBJ1-2 - - TRBV5-6 TGTGCCAGCAGCTTGTCAGGGTACGGCTACACCTTC CASSLSGYGYTF
TRBJ1-2 - - TRBV3-1/TRBV3-2 TGTGCCAGCAGTCGGGGGTATGGCTACACCTTC CASSRGYGYTF
TRBJ2-1 TRBD1 - TRBV7-9 TGTGCCAGCCCGGGGGACAGGGTCGGTGAGCAGTTCTTC CASPGDRVGEQFF
TRBJ2-2 TRBD1 - TRBV5-6 TGTGCCAGCACCCTGGACAGGAGCATCACCGGGGAGCTGTTTTTT CASTLDRSITGELFF
TRBJ2-7 TRBD2 - TRBV4-1 TGCGCCAGCAGCCAAGGTGGCGGGAGTTCCTACGAGCAGTACTTC CASSQGGGSSYEQYF
TRBJ2-7 TRBD1 - TRBV2 TGTGCCAGCAACGCAGGGGGCTTCTACGAGCAGTACTTC CASNAGGFYEQYF
TRBJ1-2 - once TRBV12-3/TRBV12-4 TGTGCCAGCACCCTCGGAGGTCATGGCTACACCTTC CASTLGGHGYTF
TRBJ1-5 - - TRBV30 TGTGCATACTCGACACAAAATAATCAGCCCCAGCATTTT CAYSTQNNQPQHF
TRBJ2-5 - - TRBV30 TGTGCCTGGAGTGTCCGGTTATTGGAGACCCAGTACTTC CAWSVRLLETQYF
TRBJ1-4 - - TRBV14 TGTGCCAGCAGCTCGGCCAGGGTATCAACTAATGAAAAACTGTTTTTT CASSSARVSTNEKLFF
TRBJ2-5 - - TRBV30 TGTGCCTGGAGTGTGCAGGAAGGAGAGACCCAGTACTTC CAWSVQEGETQYF
TRBJ2-5 - - TRBV3-1/TRBV3-2 TGTGCCAGCAGCCTGGGGACTCAGGCGGGGTTAGAGACCCAGTACTTC CASSLGTQAGLETQYF
TRBJ2-5 TRBD2 - TRBV30 TGTGCCTGGAGTAAGGGAGGGTGGGATAGCCAGTACTTC CAWSKGGWDSQYF
TRBJ2-1 TRBD2 few TRBV6-5 TGTGCCAGCAGAAGGGACTATTTTCTGTTCTTC CASRRDYFLFF
TRBJ1-5 TRBD1 once TRBV9 TGTGCCAGCGCACGGGACAGGGATCAGCCCCAGCATTTT CASARDRDQPQHF
TRBJ2-2 TRBD2 - TRBV13 TGTGCCAGCAGCTTAGGCGGACTAGCGGGCTCCGGGGAGCTGTTTTTT CASSLGGLAGSGELFF
TRBJ1-5 - - TRBV19 TGTGCCAGTAGTATTTCAGGGTATCCCAATCAGCCCCAGCATTTT CASSISGYPNQPQHF
TRBJ2-7 - - TRBV9 TGTGCCAGCAGCGTATCTGGGACAATCGGTTACGAGCAGTACTTC CASSVSGTIGYEQYF
TRBJ2-7 - - TRBV6-1 TGTGCCAGAAGTGATGTACCCCGAGGGACAACTAACTCCTACGAGCAGTACTTC CARSDVPRGTTNSYEQYF
TRBJ1-2 - few TRBV4-2 TGTGCCAGCAGCCAAGATCGGGTCGGGACTTGGGGCTACACCTTC CASSQDRVGTWGYTF
TRBJ1-1 - - TRBV6-5 TGTGCCAGCAGTTACGCGCGGGAGGGGGGTGGTCGGGAAGCTTTCTTT CASSYAREGGGREAFF